The 30 T cell receptor beta chains presented below share a single source sample, sequenced in a study of blood T cell repertoires in COVID-19. The protocol was immunoSEQ multiplex PCR, while the TCRdb copy is restricted to in-frame clones and leaves out a portion. The sample holds around 200,000 clones, over 70% seen once. What was sequenced was peripheral blood. The receptors were sampled from a man in his fifties or sixties with active or convalescent COVID-19.

The V gene is TRBV2, the J gene TRBJ2-7, with 10 bases that match TRBD2. This CDR3 contains 16 residues. V trimming: 6 bases; J trimming: 10 bases; junction bases outside the gene matches: 18. Looked up from germline, CDR1 is SNHLY and CDR2 is FYNNEI. This CDR3 is CASSALREREGPSQYF. The CDR3 DNA reads as TGTGCCAGCAGCGCCCTAAGGGAGCGGGAGGGCCCTTCTCAGTACTTC.

The chain couples TRBV25-1 to TRBJ1-6; 7 positions match TRBD1. Trimming cost V 4 bases and J 5 bases; bases outside gene matches: 2. Looked up from germline, CDR1 is MGHDK and CDR2 is SYGVNS. The CDR3 has 14 residues. The CDR3 DNA follows: TGTGCCAGCAGTGGGACAGGCGATAATTCACCCCTCCACTTT. This codes for CASSGTGDNSPLHF. The variable domain in full, with the rest retrieved from reference TRBV25-1 and TRBJ1-6, is EADIYQTPRYLVIGTGKKITLECSQTMGHDKMYWYQQDPGMELHLIHYSYGVNSTEKGDLSSESTVSRIRTEHFPLTLESARPSHTSQYLCASSGTGDNSPLHFGNGTRLTVT.

This clone was seen a handful of times. The chain joins TRBV5-4 to TRBJ1-2, with D possibly matching TRBD1 (6 bases). Germline V gene sequence: CDR1 SGHNT, CDR2 YYREEE (reference sequence). This CDR3 contains 14 residues. V was clipped by 1 base and J by 3 bases, with 10 bases between them. CDR3 amino acids: CASSLKAGDYGYTF. The CDR3 nucleotides are TGTGCCAGCAGCTTGAAGGCAGGGGACTATGGCTACACCTTC.

This rearrangement joins TRBV7-2 to TRBJ2-7; TRBD1 matches 9 bases. V dropped 5 bases and J dropped 2; count of bases not matched to a gene: 7. Looked up from germline, CDR1 is SGHTA and CDR2 is FQGNSA. The CDR3 contains 15 residues. The CDR3 region has the DNA TGTGCCAGCAGCGAAGGGACAGGGACTGCCTACGAGCAGTACTTC. Translated: CASSEGTGTAYEQYF.

This clone was picked up a small number of times. The rearrangement links TRBV6-2 or TRBV6-3 to TRBJ2-4; 7 bases map to TRBD2. Germline CDR1 MNHEY, CDR2 SVGEGT. This CDR3 has 15 amino acids. The J segment lost 0 bases and the V segment lost 5 bases, leaving 4 bases of the junction unmatched. CDR3: CASSSGAVAKNIQYF. The CDR3 bases are TGTGCCAGCAGTAGCGGGGCGGTAGCCAAAAACATTCAGTACTTC.

Turning to this clone: Other DNA sequences in the same sample also yield this CDR3. V usage is TRBV5-4 and J usage is TRBJ2-7; 15 bases are a match to TRBD2. Germline CDR1 and CDR2: SGHNT and YYREEE (reference sequence). This CDR3 comprises 17 residues. With 4 bases clipped from V and 2 bases from J, the junction kept 7 bases outside the gene matches. The CDR3 nucleotides read TGTGCCAGCAGCCCCCCTGGACTAGCGGGAGGGCCCTACGAGCAGTACTTC. This sequence encodes CASSPPGLAGGPYEQYF.

V gene TRBV28 combines with J gene TRBJ1-1; the D is unclear. Trimming pared 10 bases from V and 1 base from J, leaving 7 bases between. The germline gives CDR1 MDHEN, CDR2 SYDVKM. The CDR3 runs to 11 residues. CDR3 protein: CATYGNTEAFF. CDR3 sequence (DNA): TGTGCCACCTACGGGAACACTGAAGCTTTCTTT.

This chain links TRBV9 with TRBJ2-1, with TRBD2 identical over 12 bases. The V gene end was trimmed by 4 bases and the J gene end by 4 bases; junction bases not matched to a gene: 6. The CDR3 is made up of 16 amino acids. In germline, CDR1 is SGDLS, CDR2 YYNGEE. In DNA form, the CDR3 reads TGTGCCAGCAGCCCTTTCCTAGCGGGAGGGTACAATGAGCAGTTCTTC. It is translated as CASSPFLAGGYNEQFF.

The genes are TRBV11-2 and TRBJ2-7; TRBD1 might be the D (5 bases). Trimming left V 3 bases short and J 3 bases short, with 9 bases between. CDR3 length: 13 residues. CDR1 is SGHAT and CDR2 is FQNNGV in the germline V gene. CDR3 DNA sequence: TGTGCCAGCAGCTTCCCAGGGTTCTACGAGCAGTACTTC. Encoded protein: CASSFPGFYEQYF.

The CDR3 protein is CASSVGTGAGFWGYTF. The DNA for the CDR3 is TGTGCCAGCAGTGTCGGGACAGGGGCCGGTTTCTGGGGCTACACCTTC. The chain couples TRBV6-1 to TRBJ1-2; 10 bases are shared with TRBD1. With 4 bases clipped from V and 8 bases from J, the junction kept 13 bases outside the gene matches. CDR1 is MNHNS, CDR2 SASEGT, per germline. The CDR3 loop spans 16 amino acids.

This chain links TRBV3-1 (or the pseudogene TRBV3-2) with TRBJ1-5, with D unclear. The CDR3 totals 14 residues. In germline, CDR1 is LGHDT, CDR2 YNNKEL (reference sequence). V was trimmed by 3 bases and J by 7 bases, leaving 13 bases between them. CDR3 protein: CASSQFSTKQPQHF. The CDR3 DNA reads TGTGCCAGCAGCCAGTTTAGTACTAAGCAGCCCCAGCATTTT.

This clone appeared a few times. J is TRBJ2-2 and V is TRBV19; TRBD2 matches at 8 bases. Germline lookup yields CDR1 LNHDA and CDR2 SQIVND (reference sequence). The trim removed 3 bases at V and 5 bases at J, leaving 8 bases unmatched. The CDR3 is 16 amino acids. The CDR3 here is CASSIMGLELTGELFF. The DNA of the CDR3 is TGTGCCAGTAGTATTATGGGACTAGAGCTTACCGGGGAGCTGTTTTTT. The variable domain in full, with the rest retrieved from reference TRBV19 and TRBJ2-2, is DGGITQSPKYLFRKEGQNVTLSCEQNLNHDAMYWYRQDPGQGLRLIYYSQIVNDFQKGDIAEGYSVSREKKESFPLTVTSAQKNPTAFYLCASSIMGLELTGELFFGEGSRLTVL.

This clone was recorded only once. The CDR3 region is CASSLRGTDEAFF. DNA for the CDR3: TGCGCCAGCAGCCTTCGCGGGACAGACGAAGCTTTCTTT. This chain uses TRBV5-1 with TRBJ1-1; 7 bases fit TRBD1. The CDR3 covers 13 residues. The germline CDR1 and CDR2 sequences are SGHRS and YFSETQ. Trimming cost V 4 bases and J 8 bases; bases outside gene matches: 8. Based on the CDR3 plus reference TRBV5-1 and TRBJ1-1, the full variable domain is KAGVTQTPRYLIKTRGQQVTLSCSPISGHRSVSWYQQTPGQGLQFLFEYFSETQRNKGNFPGRFSGRQFSNSRSEMNVSTLELGDSALYLCASSLRGTDEAFFGQGTRLTVV.

This clone was seen at least ten times. The chain joins TRBV2 to TRBJ2-2; no definite D call. Trimming removed 6 bases from V and 4 bases from J, with 12 bases in between. The CDR3 consists of 14 residues. CDR1 is SNHLY and CDR2 is FYNNEI in the germline V gene. In DNA form, the CDR3 reads TGTGCCAGCAGACCCGGCGGTGGCACCGGGGAGCTGTTTTTT. This sequence encodes CASRPGGGTGELFF.

The chain joins TRBV19 to TRBJ2-2; 7 bases agree with TRBD1. Trimming removed 4 bases from V and 2 bases from J; junction bases left unmatched: 7. CDR3 length: 16 amino acids. The germline V gene has CDR1 LNHDA and CDR2 SQIVND (reference sequence). CDR3 sequence: CASSRPTGTNTGELFF. The CDR3, as DNA: TGTGCCAGTAGTAGGCCGACAGGGACCAACACCGGGGAGCTGTTTTTT.

The chain is built from TRBV20-1 and TRBJ1-2; a weak D match, TRBD1 (6 bases). CDR1 and CDR2 (germline): DFQATT, SNEGSKA (reference sequence). With 5 bases removed from V and 8 bases from J, the gap between germline ends came to 12 bases. The CDR3 contains 11 residues. The CDR3 coding sequence is TGCAGTGCTTGGGGGACATGGGGCTACACCTTC. Its translation is CSAWGTWGYTF.

The chain is built from TRBV6-5 and TRBJ1-4; D is unresolved. CDR3 length: 14 residues. Trimming took off 6 bases at V and 4 bases at J, with 12 bases between the two ends. Germline V CDR1 and CDR2: MNHEY, SVGAGI. The CDR3 sequence: CASSAGSFNEKLFF. CDR3 bases: TGTGCCAGCAGCGCGGGGAGCTTTAATGAAAAACTGTTTTTT.

This chain uses TRBV28 with TRBJ1-1; D gene uncertain. CDR3 length equals 12 residues. Germline CDR1 is MDHEN and CDR2 is SYDVKM. Trimming left V 3 bases short and J 3 bases short, with 5 bases between. In nucleotides, the CDR3 is TGTGCCAGCAGTTTGGAGGACACTGAAGCTTTCTTT. This gives the protein CASSLEDTEAFF. Filled out from reference TRBV28 and TRBJ1-1, the complete variable domain reads DVKVTQSSRYLVKRTGEKVFLECVQDMDHENMFWYRQDPGLGLRLIYFSYDVKMKEKGDIPEGYSVSREKKERFSLILESASTNQTSMYLCASSLEDTEAFFGQGTRLTVV.

This sequence joins TRBV5-1 and TRBJ1-5; D not resolved. V lost 4 bases, J lost 3 bases, and 17 bases lay in between. Germline lookup yields CDR1 SGHRS and CDR2 YFSETQ. CDR3 size: 16 residues. Here the CDR3 DNA reads TGCGCCAGCAGCCCTCCCAGGAGGGTGGACAATCAGCCCCAGCATTTT. It yields the protein CASSPPRRVDNQPQHF.

The chain carries TRBV5-6 and TRBJ2-5, with D possibly matching TRBD1 (6 bases). The length of the CDR3 is 15 residues. Trimming shortened V by 0 bases and J by 0 bases, and 9 bases separated the two germline ends. The germline V gene has CDR1 SGHDT and CDR2 YYEEEE. The DNA of the CDR3 is TGTGCCAGCAGCTTGGACCGGGACAACCAAGAGACCCAGTACTTC. It encodes CASSLDRDNQETQYF.

The table lists this clone with a count of one. The chain combines TRBV9 with TRBJ2-3, with 9 bases aligning to TRBD2. The germline V gene encodes CDR1 SGDLS and CDR2 YYNGEE. This CDR3 spans 17 amino acids. The V segment lost 0 bases and the J segment 0 bases; nucleotides outside the gene matches: 5. The CDR3 region has the DNA TGTGCCAGCAGCGTAGCGGGACTAGCTTACAGCACAGATACGCAGTATTTT. This encodes CASSVAGLAYSTDTQYF.

The rearrangement links TRBV5-1 to TRBJ2-3; possible D gene TRBD2, 6 bases. Per the germline V gene, CDR1 is SGHRS and CDR2 is YFSETQ. The length of the CDR3 is 14 residues. The germline V and J ends were trimmed by 4 bases and 3 bases, with 12 bases remaining between them. The CDR3 loop reads CASSVSGLTDTQYF. The DNA of the CDR3 is TGCGCCAGCAGCGTCTCGGGACTGACAGATACGCAGTATTTT.

The V call is TRBV9, the J call TRBJ2-5, with 7 bases identical to TRBD1. Germline CDR1 is SGDLS and CDR2 is YYNGEE. This CDR3 spans 14 amino acids. V was clipped by 3 bases and J by 9 bases; unmatched bases: 11. CDR3 sequence reads: CASSAQTGNMAQYF. The CDR3 DNA reads TGTGCCAGCAGCGCCCAGACAGGGAATATGGCCCAGTACTTC.

This clone came up once. This chain connects TRBV30 to TRBJ2-5; TRBD1 agrees at 9 bases. The CDR3 has 13 amino acids. CDR1 is GTSNPN and CDR2 is SVGIG in the germline V gene (reference sequence). V lost 6 bases to trimming and J lost 0 bases; unmatched junction nucleotides: 2. CDR3 in amino acids: CACGQGNQETQYF. The CDR3 DNA follows: TGTGCCTGCGGACAGGGGAACCAAGAGACCCAGTACTTC.

In this sample, this clone turned up once. The same CDR3 also results from other DNA sequences found in this sample. This CDR3 reads CASSYSSSNQPQHF. The CDR3 bases are TGTGCCAGCAGTTACTCCTCTTCCAATCAGCCCCAGCATTTT. V and J are TRBV6-5 and TRBJ1-5; D is uncertain. The CDR3 is made up of 14 amino acids. The V end lost 0 bases, the J end lost 3 bases, and 6 bases lay between the germline ends. The V gene's germline CDR1 is MNHEY and CDR2 SVGAGI.

The chain employs TRBV3-1 (or the pseudogene TRBV3-2) and TRBJ2-3; 7 bases match TRBD1. V shed 4 bases, J shed 3 bases, and the junction held 4 bases outside the gene matches. Germline CDR1 reads LGHDT; CDR2 reads YNNKEL (reference sequence). The CDR3 contains 14 residues. The CDR3 DNA is TGTGCCAGCAGCCGGAGACAGGGTACAGATACGCAGTATTTT. Translation: CASSRRQGTDTQYF.

The chain recombines TRBV5-1 with TRBJ2-7; 8 nucleotides agree with TRBD1. Germline-derived CDR1 and CDR2 are SGHRS and YFSETQ. The CDR3 extends over 20 amino acids. V was pared by 0 bases and J by 2 bases, with 19 bases of the junction left unmatched. The CDR3 loop reads CASSLGRSGYGDRSPYEQYF. In DNA, the CDR3 is TGCGCCAGCAGCTTGGGCCGGTCAGGTTATGGGGACAGGTCACCCTACGAGCAGTACTTC.

The chain employs TRBV6-4 and TRBJ2-7; D possibly corresponds to TRBD2 (5 bases). The germline gives CDR1 MRHNA, CDR2 SNTAGT. The CDR3 loop spans 13 amino acids. Trimming cost V 3 bases and J 4 bases, with 10 bases left between them. CDR3 nucleotide sequence: TGTGCCAGCAGTGAGCGGGTGGGGTACGAGCAGTACTTC. Translation: CASSERVGYEQYF.

The rearrangement uses TRBV30 and TRBJ1-2, with D unresolved. CDR1 and CDR2 from the germline V gene are GTSNPN and SVGIG (reference sequence). V gave up 1 base and J gave up 2 bases, with 8 bases separating them. This CDR3 region has 13 residues. This CDR3 is CAWSDGSNYGYTF. In DNA form, the CDR3 reads TGTGCCTGGAGTGACGGGTCGAACTATGGCTACACCTTC.

The chain has TRBV27 and TRBJ1-5, with 11 bases fitting TRBD1. V shed 3 bases, J shed 1 base, and the junction held 11 bases outside the gene matches. CDR1 MNHEY and CDR2 SMNVEV come from the germline V gene (reference sequence). The CDR3 covers 19 residues. The CDR3, as DNA: TGTGCCAGCAGTTTCCTAGGACAGGGGGCGATGGGCAGCAATCAGCCCCAGCATTTT. It yields the protein CASSFLGQGAMGSNQPQHF.